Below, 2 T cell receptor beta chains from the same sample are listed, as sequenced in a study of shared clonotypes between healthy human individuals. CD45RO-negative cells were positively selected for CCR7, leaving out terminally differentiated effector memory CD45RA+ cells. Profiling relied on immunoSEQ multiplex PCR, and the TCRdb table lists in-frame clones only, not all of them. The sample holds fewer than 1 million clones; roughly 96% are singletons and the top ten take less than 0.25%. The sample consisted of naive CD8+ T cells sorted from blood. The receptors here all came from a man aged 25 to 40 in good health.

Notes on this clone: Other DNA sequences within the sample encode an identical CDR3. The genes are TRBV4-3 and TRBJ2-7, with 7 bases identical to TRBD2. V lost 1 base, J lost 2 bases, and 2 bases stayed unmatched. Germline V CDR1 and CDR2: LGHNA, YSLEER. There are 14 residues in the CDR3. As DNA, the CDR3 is TGCGCCAGCAGCCAAGGGGCGGGAGCCTACGAGCAGTACTTC. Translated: CASSQGAGAYEQYF.

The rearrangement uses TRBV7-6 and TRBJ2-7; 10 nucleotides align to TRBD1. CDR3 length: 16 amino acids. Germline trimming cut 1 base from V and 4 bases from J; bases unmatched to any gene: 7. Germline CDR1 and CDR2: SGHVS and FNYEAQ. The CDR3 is CASSLDSDRGFYEQYF. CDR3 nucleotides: TGTGCCAGCAGCTTAGATTCGGACAGGGGGTTTTACGAGCAGTACTTC.